These 30 T cell receptor beta chains came from one sample sequenced in a study of radiation and T cells in renal cell carcinoma. As to time point: blood 2 weeks post-SBRT. Documented treatment: 15 Gy SBRT to primary tumor, nephrectomy 4 weeks later. TCRdb's copy holds only in-frame clones and misses some; the assay was immunoSEQ multiplex PCR. The table shows some 75,000 clones, with around 76% occurring only once. The source was blood, collected from a patient whose treatment included radiotherapy and nephrectomy. The receptors here all came from a man in his 60s with renal cell carcinoma.

The chain is built from TRBV6-1 and TRBJ1-1; D is ambiguous. CDR1 is MNHNS, CDR2 SASEGT, per germline. V was trimmed by 2 bases and J by 1 base, leaving 5 bases between them. The CDR3 covers 13 residues. This chain's CDR3 is CASSELGNTEAFF. The CDR3 nucleotides are TGTGCCAGCAGTGAATTAGGGAACACTGAAGCTTTCTTT.

The chain carries TRBV6-6 and TRBJ2-1; 7 bases line up with TRBD2. The CDR3 runs to 12 residues. Germline values: CDR1 MNHNY, CDR2 SVGAGI (reference sequence). V was pared by 10 bases and J by 5 bases, with 5 bases of the junction left unmatched. The CDR3 nucleotides are TGTGCCACCTGGACTAGTGACAATGAGCAGTTCTTC. Translating gives CATWTSDNEQFF.

The chain links TRBV5-6 to TRBJ1-1, with 9 positions matching TRBD1. The CDR3 has 15 amino acids. Germline values: CDR1 SGHDT, CDR2 YYEEEE. The trim removed 2 bases at V and 4 bases at J, leaving 6 bases unmatched. The CDR3 loop reads CASSFGQGMRTEAFF. CDR3 in DNA: TGTGCCAGCAGCTTTGGACAGGGGATGCGCACTGAAGCTTTCTTT.

V gene TRBV4-2 combines with J gene TRBJ1-4, with D hard to call. Germline values: CDR1 LGHNA, CDR2 YNFKEQ. V gave up 0 bases and J gave up 8 bases, with 13 bases separating them. This CDR3 is 15 amino acids long. The DNA for the CDR3 is TGTGCCAGCAGCCAAGAGGGAGGCGAGGAGGAAAAACTGTTTTTT. Translation gives CASSQEGGEEEKLFF.

The V and J genes are TRBV28 and TRBJ2-1; D gene ambiguous. Looked up from germline, CDR1 is MDHEN and CDR2 is SYDVKM. Trimming left V 2 bases short and J 9 bases short, with 5 bases between. The CDR3 consists of 11 residues. The CDR3 here is CASSLQSEQFF. The CDR3, as DNA: TGTGCCAGCAGTTTACAGAGTGAGCAGTTCTTC.

The V and J genes are TRBV6-1 and TRBJ1-5; D is unclear. From germline, CDR1 is MNHNS and CDR2 SASEGT. Deletions cut 2 bases from V and 9 bases from J, with 17 bases between. This CDR3 has 15 amino acids. The CDR3 loop is CASSELKDVLWPQHF. CDR3 in DNA: TGTGCCAGCAGTGAACTCAAGGACGTATTATGGCCCCAGCATTTT.

The genes are TRBV28 and TRBJ1-3; the D gene is possibly TRBD1 (5 bases). Germline V gene sequence: CDR1 MDHEN, CDR2 SYDVKM. CDR3 length equals 13 residues. V was cut by 9 bases and J by 4 bases, with 13 bases left in between. CDR3 DNA sequence: TGTGCCAGTGATGGGGACGCCGGAAACACCATATATTTT. This codes for CASDGDAGNTIYF.

This clone showed up just once. The chain recombines TRBV7-9 with TRBJ2-1, with TRBD2 matching 8 bases. The CDR3 spans 16 residues. V shed 8 bases and J 9 bases; nucleotides not matched to a gene: 18. Looked up from germline, CDR1 is SEHNR and CDR2 is FQNEAQ (reference sequence). The CDR3 spells CASRHSSGAGGGEQFF. DNA for the CDR3: TGTGCCAGCCGACATTCGTCTGGGGCGGGAGGCGGTGAGCAGTTCTTC.

V usage is TRBV6-1 and J usage is TRBJ1-1; D unclear. The CDR3 runs to 14 residues. V shed 8 bases and J shed 1 base, with 14 bases lying between them. Germline V gene data show CDR1 as MNHNS and CDR2 as SASEGT. The CDR3 coding sequence is TGTGCCAGCGCCTACTCGGTAGGGAACACTGAAGCTTTCTTT. Its translation: CASAYSVGNTEAFF.

This chain uses TRBV15 with TRBJ2-2, with D possibly being TRBD1 or TRBD2 (5 bases each). Germline assignment: CDR1 LNHNV and CDR2 YYDKDF (reference sequence). V was shortened by 1 base and J by 6 bases, with 6 bases between the two germline ends. CDR3 length: 13 amino acids. The CDR3 loop reads CATSRVGAGELFF. The CDR3 bases are TGTGCCACCAGCAGAGTGGGGGCCGGGGAGCTGTTTTTT.

The chain employs TRBV10-1 and TRBJ2-3; maybe TRBD1 (6 bases). Germline values: CDR1 WNHNN, CDR2 SYGVQD (reference sequence). The CDR3 is made up of 13 amino acids. With 4 bases removed from V and 5 bases from J, the gap between germline ends came to 10 bases. The CDR3 region is CASSVAGEDTQYF. In nucleotides, the CDR3 is TGCGCCAGCAGTGTGGCAGGGGAAGATACGCAGTATTTT.

This clone has just one count. This sequence joins TRBV28 and TRBJ2-1, with TRBD1 matching 7 bases. The CDR3 totals 14 residues. Germline-derived CDR1 and CDR2 are MDHEN and SYDVKM. V dropped 10 bases and J dropped 0; count of bases not matched to a gene: 6. The CDR3 here is CATEGDSSYNEQFF. CDR3 sequence (DNA): TGTGCCACCGAGGGGGACAGCTCCTACAATGAGCAGTTCTTC.

The chain employs TRBV6-6 and TRBJ2-7; possible D gene TRBD1, 6 bases. Germline V lookup: CDR1 MNHNY, CDR2 SVGAGI (reference sequence). The CDR3 loop spans 15 amino acids. The V end was cut by 4 bases, the J end by 5 bases, with 18 bases between. CDR3: CASSLKGQGSHEQYF. In DNA form, the CDR3 reads TGTGCCAGCAGTTTAAAGGGCCAGGGGAGCCACGAGCAGTACTTC.

The chain is built from TRBV7-9 and TRBJ2-7, with D possibly being TRBD2 (5 bases). This CDR3 has 14 amino acids. Trimming took off 1 base at V and 1 base at J, with 8 bases between the two ends. CDR1 and CDR2 from the germline V gene are SEHNR and FQNEAQ (reference sequence). The CDR3: CASSLGGLSYEQYF. The CDR3 bases are TGTGCCAGCAGCTTAGGAGGGCTGTCCTACGAGCAGTACTTC.

The chain combines TRBV6-4 with TRBJ1-5; D gene ambiguous. Germline V gives CDR1 MRHNA, CDR2 SNTAGT. The length of the CDR3 is 12 residues. Trimming pared 1 base from V and 4 bases from J, leaving 2 bases between. The CDR3, as DNA: TGTGCCAGCAGTGACTGTAATCAGCCCCAGCATTTT. As protein: CASSDCNQPQHF.

V usage is TRBV4-3 and J usage is TRBJ1-5; D gene ambiguous. Per the germline V gene, CDR1 is LGHNA and CDR2 is YSLEER. V lost 0 bases and J lost 7, with 10 bases in between. This CDR3 is 14 amino acids long. DNA for the CDR3: TGCGCCAGCAGCCAAGATCTGGCCGAACAGCCCCAGCATTTT. It codes for CASSQDLAEQPQHF.

The rearrangement links TRBV5-1 to TRBJ2-5, with 11 bases that match TRBD2. The DNA end lines up better with TRBJ2-7; the J call may be wrong. CDR1 is SGHRS and CDR2 is YFSETQ in the germline V gene. CDR3 size: 13 residues. Here the CDR3 reads CASRQLAGGEQYF. In DNA form, the CDR3 reads TGCGCCAGCAGGCAGCTAGCGGGGGGCGAGCAGTACTTC.

The chain employs TRBV27 and TRBJ2-7; 7 nucleotides align to TRBD1. The CDR3 spans 15 residues. Germline CDR1 reads MNHEY; CDR2 reads SMNVEV (reference sequence). Trimming took 0 bases from V and 4 from J; bases not matched to a gene: 6. This CDR3 is CASSLSGGQKYEQYF. CDR3 bases: TGTGCCAGCAGTTTATCTGGGGGACAGAAATACGAGCAGTACTTC.

For this clone: This specimen includes other DNA sequences encoding the same CDR3. CDR3 bases: TGCGCCAGCAGCCCCCGGGAGACTCCTTACAATGAGCAGTTCTTC. It encodes CASSPRETPYNEQFF. The chain uses TRBV4-1 and TRBJ2-1, with a possible D match to TRBD2 (6 bases). CDR3 length: 15 residues. Germline V lookup: CDR1 MGHRA, CDR2 YSYEKL. V lost 4 bases to trimming and J lost 4 bases, with 14 bases between them.

DNA for the CDR3: TGTGCCAGCGGGGCCTCTGGGACAGGGACTTACTCTGGGGCCAACGTCCTGACTTTC. As protein: CASGASGTGTYSGANVLTF. The V and J genes are TRBV2 and TRBJ2-6; 9 bases agree with TRBD1. From germline, CDR1 is SNHLY and CDR2 FYNNEI. CDR3 length: 19 residues. Trimming removed 8 bases from V and 0 bases from J; junction bases left unmatched: 14.

The chain has TRBV10-3 and TRBJ2-3; 11 nucleotides match TRBD2. This CDR3 has 16 amino acids. With 8 bases clipped from V and 5 bases from J, the junction kept 12 bases outside the gene matches. Germline lookup yields CDR1 ENHRY and CDR2 SYGVKD. The CDR3 loop reads CAIGLAGPGGGDTQYF. The CDR3 bases are TGTGCCATCGGACTAGCGGGCCCTGGAGGGGGAGATACGCAGTATTTT.

The chain uses TRBV11-2 and TRBJ2-1, with 8 nucleotides matching TRBD2. V shed 8 bases and J 4 bases; nucleotides not matched to a gene: 7. The CDR3 is 14 amino acids. CDR1 is SGHAT and CDR2 is FQNNGV in the germline V gene. In DNA form, the CDR3 reads TGTGCCAGCGCCACTAGCGGAGTTTACAATGAGCAGTTCTTC. It yields the protein CASATSGVYNEQFF.

The chain joins TRBV6-5 to TRBJ1-1, with D hard to call. The ends were cut back, 4 bases at V and 0 bases at J, with 3 bases in the middle. The CDR3 totals 12 residues. The germline V gene encodes CDR1 MNHEY and CDR2 SVGAGI. The CDR3 DNA follows: TGTGCCAGCAGTTTTCTGAACACTGAAGCTTTCTTT. Protein product: CASSFLNTEAFF.

This chain uses TRBV7-3 with TRBJ1-5; D is possibly TRBD1 (5 bases). V was shortened by 1 base and J by 5 bases, with 12 bases between the two germline ends. Germline V CDR1 and CDR2: SGHTA, FQGTGA. CDR3 length: 15 amino acids. For the CDR3, the DNA is TGTGCCAGCAGCTTAATGGCAGGGCCGGATCAGCCCCAGCATTTT. It yields the protein CASSLMAGPDQPQHF.

This chain uses TRBV14 with TRBJ2-7; D gene ambiguous. The CDR3 loop spans 12 amino acids. Germline assignment: CDR1 SGHDN and CDR2 FVKESK. Deletions cut 3 bases from V and 7 bases from J, with 10 bases between. Written as DNA, the CDR3 is TGTGCCAGCAGCCAGGACGCGCGGGAGCAGTACTTC. It specifies CASSQDAREQYF.

This clone came up once. The rearrangement joins TRBV7-8 to TRBJ2-7; a weak D match, TRBD2 (5 bases). The V gene lost 5 bases and the J gene lost 2 bases, with 13 bases spanning the gap. CDR1 and CDR2 from the germline V gene are SGHVS and FQNEAQ. The CDR3 is 14 amino acids. DNA for the CDR3: TGTGCCAGCAGCGCAAGGATAGCGACCTACGAGCAGTACTTC. This codes for CASSARIATYEQYF.

This chain links TRBV14 with TRBJ2-7, with D hard to call. Trimming took 1 base from V and 0 from J, leaving 10 bases between them. Germline values: CDR1 SGHDN, CDR2 FVKESK. The CDR3 runs 15 residues. CDR3 bases: TGTGCCAGCAGCCAAGGCTCCCGGATCTCCTACGAGCAGTACTTC. Translation: CASSQGSRISYEQYF.

The chain is built from TRBV6-5 and TRBJ2-5, with 12 nucleotides matching TRBD2. This CDR3 is 16 amino acids long. The J segment lost 4 bases and the V segment lost 3 bases, leaving 6 bases of the junction unmatched. CDR1 is MNHEY, CDR2 SVGAGI, per germline. CDR3 sequence: CASSYLLAGGPETQYF. The CDR3 DNA follows: TGTGCCAGCAGTTATTTACTAGCGGGAGGTCCAGAGACCCAGTACTTC.

This chain joins TRBV7-2 and TRBJ2-1; 11 nucleotides agree with TRBD1. Per germline, CDR1 SGHTA and CDR2 FQGNSA. This CDR3 has 15 residues. The V segment lost 4 bases and the J segment 4 bases; nucleotides outside the gene matches: 3. The CDR3 reads CASSSGTGGYNEQFF. Here the CDR3 DNA reads TGTGCCAGCAGCTCCGGGACAGGGGGTTACAATGAGCAGTTCTTC.

The chain carries TRBV19 and TRBJ2-1; maybe TRBD1 (6 bases). The CDR3 is made up of 12 amino acids. Per the germline V gene, CDR1 is LNHDA and CDR2 is SQIVND (reference sequence). V was clipped by 3 bases and J by 8 bases, with 8 bases between them. DNA for the CDR3: TGTGCCAGTAGTATGGCAGGGGATGAGCAGTTCTTC. Translation gives CASSMAGDEQFF.